The 16 T cell receptor beta chains in this list originate from one sample, sequenced in a study of blood T cell repertoires in COVID-19 (dated by TCRdb to 2018 to 2021). Library prep was done by the immunoSEQ multiplex PCR assay. Sourced from immuneACCESS, this table was stored by TCRdb with only in-frame sequences that have V and J called. A share of the clones is absent; for the studies checked, an unresolved V gene accounts for under half, and the remainder has no known explanation. The sample profile shows roughly 200,000 clones; approximately 80% of them were found once. The top ten constitute under 15% of the sample. Sequenced material: peripheral blood. All receptors derive from a human donor in a cohort sampled during active COVID-19.

This chain joins TRBV7-2 and TRBJ2-4; 14 bases agree with TRBD2. Germline trimming cut 4 bases from V and 1 base from J; bases unmatched to any gene: 3. The CDR3 extends over 17 amino acids. Germline values: CDR1 SGHTA, CDR2 FQGNSA. CDR3 residues: CASSSGLAGVAKNIQYF. The CDR3 nucleotides are TGTGCCAGCAGCTCGGGACTAGCGGGAGTTGCCAAAAACATTCAGTACTTC.

The chain employs TRBV7-6 and TRBJ2-7, with 9 nucleotides matching TRBD1. In germline, CDR1 is SGHVS, CDR2 FNYEAQ. This CDR3 contains 15 residues. Germline trimming cut 5 bases from V and 6 bases from J; bases unmatched to any gene: 11. The CDR3 DNA is TGTGCCAGCAGCCGCACGCCGGGACAGGGATCCGAGCAGTACTTC. This codes for CASSRTPGQGSEQYF.

The gene calls are TRBV4-2 and TRBJ2-3; 8 bases are shared with TRBD2. Per the germline V gene, CDR1 is LGHNA and CDR2 is YNFKEQ. J was trimmed by 0 bases and V by 1 base; bases with no gene match: 9. CDR3 length equals 18 residues. As DNA, the CDR3 is TGTGCCAGCAGCCAAGGTAGACTAGCGCGTACTAGCACAGATACGCAGTATTTT. It translates to CASSQGRLARTSTDTQYF.

The chain joins TRBV18 to TRBJ2-2; 8 bases line up with TRBD1. The CDR3 contains 14 residues. With V trimmed by 5 bases and J by 4 bases, 3 bases remained unmatched. The V gene's germline CDR1 is KGHSH and CDR2 LQKENI. DNA of the CDR3: TGTGCCAGCTCAAGGGACAGGAGCACCGGGGAGCTGTTTTTT. This gives the protein CASSRDRSTGELFF.

The chain joins TRBV10-2 to TRBJ1-6; a weak D match, TRBD1 (5 bases). V was cut by 6 bases and J by 14 bases, with 8 bases left in between. Germline V gene lookup returns CDR1 WSHSY and CDR2 SAAADI. The CDR3 length is 10 residues. CDR3 sequence: CASRDTALHF. CDR3 DNA sequence: TGCGCCAGCAGGGACACTGCCCTCCACTTT.

This chain connects TRBV20-1 to TRBJ1-2; no reliable D call. The CDR3 consists of 13 residues. Germline assignment: CDR1 DFQATT and CDR2 SNEGSKA (reference sequence). Trimming pared 3 bases from V and 12 bases from J, leaving 20 bases between. The CDR3 coding sequence is TGCAGTGCTAGTCTCTCGATTCGTGGTCAGGACACCTTC. Translated, it gives CSASLSIRGQDTF.

This chain links TRBV7-2 with TRBJ2-4, with 11 bases aligning to TRBD2. The CDR3 totals 15 residues. The V segment lost 5 bases and the J segment 8 bases; nucleotides outside the gene matches: 8. Germline V CDR1 and CDR2: SGHTA, FQGNSA. The CDR3 DNA reads as TGTGCCAGCAGCCCGACTAGCGGGATAGGGGACATTCAGTACTTC. Its translation: CASSPTSGIGDIQYF.

This clone appeared once. The chain combines TRBV7-6 with TRBJ2-5; 16 bases are a match to TRBD2. This CDR3 comprises 17 residues. After removal of 4 bases from V and 5 bases from J, the junction contained 7 bases not matched to a gene. In germline, CDR1 is SGHVS, CDR2 FNYEAQ. CDR3 sequence reads: CASSSGLAGGPGETQYF. In DNA form, the CDR3 reads TGTGCCAGCAGCTCGGGACTAGCGGGAGGGCCCGGGGAGACCCAGTACTTC.

The rearrangement uses TRBV19 and TRBJ1-4, with 8 bases fitting TRBD1. The V and J ends lost 5 bases and 6 bases, in that order; junction bases with no gene match: 5. Germline values: CDR1 LNHDA, CDR2 SQIVND (reference sequence). The length of the CDR3 is 14 residues. The chain's CDR3 is CASSAPDRDEKLFF. The CDR3 DNA is TGTGCCAGTAGTGCCCCGGACAGGGATGAAAAACTGTTTTTT.

This chain connects TRBV29-1 to TRBJ2-5; tentative D call: TRBD1 (6 bases). V shed 0 bases and J shed 4 bases, with 6 bases lying between them. The CDR3 length is 12 residues. The V gene's germline CDR1 is SQVTM and CDR2 ANQGSEA. CDR3 DNA sequence: TGCAGCGTTGAAGACAGGGGAGAGACCCAGTACTTC. Protein product: CSVEDRGETQYF.

The chain joins TRBV2 to TRBJ2-3; no definite D call. The germline V gene has CDR1 SNHLY and CDR2 FYNNEI. V lost 6 bases, J lost 3 bases, and 13 bases lay in between. The CDR3 is 14 amino acids. CDR3 loop: CASRGGGRTDTQYF. The CDR3 DNA reads TGTGCCAGCAGGGGTGGCGGTAGGACAGATACGCAGTATTTT. Full variable domain (rest looked up from reference TRBV2 and TRBJ2-3): EPEVTQTPSHQVTQMGQEVILRCVPISNHLYFYWYRQILGQKVEFLVSFYNNEISEKSEIFDDQFSVERPDGSNFTLKIRSTKLEDSAMYFCASRGGGRTDTQYFGPGTRLTVL.

V and J are TRBV2 and TRBJ1-1; D gene ambiguous. Germline CDR1 reads SNHLY; CDR2 reads FYNNEI. The CDR3 length is 13 residues. The ends were cut back, 3 bases at V and 9 bases at J, with 14 bases in the middle. The CDR3 sequence is CASSEAPWTQAFF. The CDR3 DNA sequence: TGTGCCAGCAGTGAGGCCCCTTGGACTCAAGCTTTCTTT.

This clone has ten or more counts. This chain uses TRBV30 with TRBJ1-2, with 7 bases fitting TRBD1. CDR1 GTSNPN and CDR2 SVGIG come from the germline V gene (reference sequence). With V trimmed by 2 bases and J by 5 bases, 8 bases remained unmatched. This CDR3 has 14 residues. The chain's CDR3 is CAWSSGQGVYGYTF. In DNA, the CDR3 is TGTGCCTGGAGTAGTGGTCAGGGGGTTTATGGCTACACCTTC.

The rearrangement joins TRBV6-5 to TRBJ1-6, with D perhaps matching TRBD1 (6 bases). Germline assignment: CDR1 MNHEY and CDR2 SVGAGI. CDR3 length equals 15 residues. Trimming took off 0 bases at V and 6 bases at J, with 9 bases between the two ends. The CDR3, as DNA: TGTGCCAGCAGTTACTCCGGCAGGGGTAATTCACCCCTCCACTTT. Its translation is CASSYSGRGNSPLHF.

This clone has more than one count but fewer than ten. CDR3: CASSLVVTSGMHGELFF. CDR3 DNA sequence: TGCGCCAGCAGCTTGGTAGTCACTAGCGGGATGCACGGGGAGCTGTTTTTT. The rearrangement links TRBV5-1 to TRBJ2-2; 10 bases map to TRBD2. Germline V CDR1 and CDR2: SGHRS, YFSETQ. This CDR3 comprises 17 residues. The J segment lost 7 bases and the V segment lost 0 bases, leaving 9 bases of the junction unmatched.

This clone came up a few times. The rearrangement joins TRBV2 to TRBJ1-5; D is undetermined. The V gene's germline CDR1 is SNHLY and CDR2 FYNNEI. V was trimmed by 11 bases and J by 3 bases, leaving 20 bases between them. This CDR3 has 15 amino acids. In DNA form, the CDR3 reads TGTGCCGCCTTATCGCCCACAGCCCTCAATCAGCCCCAGCATTTT. It encodes CAALSPTALNQPQHF.